The present T cell receptor beta chain was sequenced within a study of T cells in pancreatic ductal adenocarcinoma. Germline loops: CDR1 SEHNR, CDR2 FQNEAQ (reference sequence). V gave up 5 bases and J gave up 4 bases, with 9 bases separating them. The CDR3 totals 12 residues. Selected pancreatic ductal adenocarcinoma patients had undergone surgery without neoadjuvant therapy. This table comes from immunoSEQ multiplex PCR, and its TCRdb copy is limited to in-frame clones, with some not included. The table lists 11,000 or so clones, 86% of them singletons, with roughly a sixth in the top ten. This clone is a singleton in its sample.

J is TRBJ2-7 and V is TRBV7-9; D possibly corresponds to TRBD1 (5 bases). This TCR was sampled from a human donor with pancreatic ductal adenocarcinoma. The material sequenced was PBMCs. As DNA, the CDR3 is TGTGCCAGCAGCAATCAGGGTTACGAGCAGTACTTC. This codes for CASSNQGYEQYF. Based on the CDR3 plus reference TRBV7-9 and TRBJ2-7, the full variable domain is DTGVSQNPRHKITKRGQNVTFRCDPISEHNRLYWYRQTLGQGPEFLTYFQNEAQLEKSRLLSDRFSAERPKGSFSTLEIQRTEQGDSAMYLCASSNQGYEQYFGPGTRLTVT.